These T cell receptor beta chains were read from a single sample in a study of PD-L1 blockade in urothelial cancer. The method was immunoSEQ multiplex PCR; TCRdb's version includes in-frame clones alone and lacks a portion of them. The sample lists about 91,000 clones, less than 85% seen once, with around 7.7% in the top ten. This sample comprised PBMCs, obtained around atezolizumab (anti-PD-L1) treatment. The receptors were gathered from a man between 65 and 79 years old with urothelial cancer. The CDR3 runs from the conserved cysteine through the conserved F or W. A D gene is named only where the DNA matches it firmly. Not all rows give a size; the values are once, few, many and, for expanded clones, a class.

cdr3_nt cdr3_aa clone_size j_call d_call v_call
TGTGCCAGCACGGGGGGTGGAAGTCAGCCCCAGCATTTT CASTGGGSQPQHF . TRBJ1-5 . TRBV6-1
TGCGCCAGCAGCCAAGATAAGGCGTCAGCAGGTACCTACTTC CASSQDKASAGTYF . TRBJ2-7 . TRBV4-3
TGTGCCAGTAGCGGGACAGGGACGACAGATACGCAGTATTTT CASSGTGTTDTQYF . TRBJ2-3 TRBD1 TRBV19
TGTGCCAGCAGCCCCGACAGAGATCAGCCCCAGCATTTT CASSPDRDQPQHF . TRBJ1-5 . TRBV7-2
TGTGCCAGCAGCGTAGATACAGGGGGCGGCTATGGCTACACCTTC CASSVDTGGGYGYTF . TRBJ1-2 TRBD1 TRBV9
TGTGCCAGCAGTTTACGGCAGGGGGGCTCCTACGAGCAGTACTTC CASSLRQGGSYEQYF . TRBJ2-7 . TRBV27
TGTGCCAGCAGTGGGACAGGGGGAGTCGGGGAGCTGTTTTTT CASSGTGGVGELFF . TRBJ2-2 TRBD1 TRBV6-5
TGTGCCAGCAGTGATCTGACATGGGACAAAACTGGAAACACCATATATTTT CASSDLTWDKTGNTIYF . TRBJ1-3 . TRBV2
TGTGCCTGGGGGGACACAAGTACGCAGTACTTC CAWGDTSTQYF . TRBJ2-7 . TRBV30
TGTGCCAGCAGTTTCGCGGCGACCTTGACCGGGGAGCTGTTTTTT CASSFAATLTGELFF . TRBJ2-2 . TRBV27
TGCGCCAGCAGCCTTACTAGGACAGGATCCACTGAAGCTTTCTTT CASSLTRTGSTEAFF . TRBJ1-1 TRBD1 TRBV5-1
TGTGCCAGCTCACCGGGACTGTCGTCGAACACTGAAGCTTTCTTT CASSPGLSSNTEAFF once TRBJ1-1 . TRBV18
TGTGCCAGCAGTGAATCAGGCTATAGCAATCAGCCCCAGCATTTT CASSESGYSNQPQHF . TRBJ1-5 . TRBV6-1
TGTGCCAGCAGCCAGGGACTAGCGGGAGTACGCTACAATGAGCAGTTCTTC CASSQGLAGVRYNEQFF . TRBJ2-1 TRBD2 TRBV14
TGTGCCAGCAGCTCAACAGGGAGCGCAGATACGCAGTATTTT CASSSTGSADTQYF . TRBJ2-3 . TRBV7-9
TGTGCCAGCAGTGAAGCCGGGACAGAATACAATGAGCAGTTCTTC CASSEAGTEYNEQFF few TRBJ2-1 TRBD1 TRBV25-1
TGTGCCAGCTCACCACCGGCGGGGTCGGGGACTGAAGCTTTCTTT CASSPPAGSGTEAFF few TRBJ1-1 . TRBV18
TGCAGCGTTCAGGGGTTTGATGAAAAACTGTTTTTT CSVQGFDEKLFF . TRBJ1-4 . TRBV29-1
TGTGCCAGCAGTTTATTGGGGGCACGGGGCTACACCTTC CASSLLGARGYTF once TRBJ1-2 . TRBV6-5
TGCGCCAGCAGCCAGGCCGGGACAGGGGGCGAAGGCTACACCTTC CASSQAGTGGEGYTF . TRBJ1-2 TRBD1 TRBV4-1
TGTGCCAGCAGCCCCCTTATGACTAGCGGGAGAACCTACGAGCAGTACTTC CASSPLMTSGRTYEQYF . TRBJ2-7 TRBD2 TRBV4-2
TGCGCCAGCAGCTTGGACGATCGGGAGACCCAGTACTTC CASSLDDRETQYF . TRBJ2-5 . TRBV5-1
TGTGCCAGCAGATCTAGCGGGGGGAACACAGATACGCAGTATTTT CASRSSGGNTDTQYF . TRBJ2-3 TRBD2 TRBV6-5
TGTGCCAGCAGTTTATCCAGGGCTAACACCGGGGAGCTGTTTTTT CASSLSRANTGELFF . TRBJ2-2 . TRBV27
TGTGCCAGCAGCGAGACAGGGGGCCACAACATTCAGTACTTC CASSETGGHNIQYF few TRBJ2-4 TRBD1 TRBV7-9
TGTGCCAGAAGCTCCCCTCGGCCAGGGGGCGCTTTAGTCCACTATGGCTACACCTTC CARSSPRPGGALVHYGYTF . TRBJ1-2 TRBD1 TRBV5-3
TGTGCCAGCAGCTGGTCTACAGGGAACTCTGGAAACACCATATATTTT CASSWSTGNSGNTIYF few TRBJ1-3 . TRBV11-3
TGTGCCATCAGCCCAACAGGGTCTAACACTGAAGCTTTCTTT CAISPTGSNTEAFF . TRBJ1-1 . TRBV10-3
TGCAGCGTTTCATCAGGGTCTAGGGGTGGCTACACCTTC CSVSSGSRGGYTF . TRBJ1-2 . TRBV29-1
TGTGCTAGCAGTCCAAAGTTCTCTAGCGGAGTACATTACAATGAGCAGTTCTTC CASSPKFSSGVHYNEQFF . TRBJ2-1 TRBD2 TRBV7-7
TGTGCCAGCAGTGAAGTTCCAGGGCTAGACACCATATATTTT CASSEVPGLDTIYF many TRBJ1-3 . TRBV2
TGTGCCAGCCGGACAGGGGGCGCTTTGGTCCATGAGCAGTTCTTC CASRTGGALVHEQFF few TRBJ2-1 TRBD1 TRBV28
TGCGCCAGCAGCCAAGAGGGGGGGACAGGGTCGTTTCGGCAGTTCTTC CASSQEGGTGSFRQFF . TRBJ2-1 TRBD1 TRBV4-3
TGTGCCAGCAGCCGGGACAGGGCTGACCAGGGCTACACCTTC CASSRDRADQGYTF once TRBJ1-2 TRBD1 TRBV5-4
TGTGCCAGCAGCTTAGAAACAGGGTTGTTACGTGGCTACACCTTC CASSLETGLLRGYTF . TRBJ1-2 . TRBV7-2
TGTGCCAGCAGCTTAAGGGGACAGCCCAATCAGCCCCAGCATTTT CASSLRGQPNQPQHF . TRBJ1-5 TRBD1 TRBV7-2
TGTGCCAGCAGCTTGGCGACGCGGGAGACCCAGTACTTC CASSLATRETQYF . TRBJ2-5 . TRBV5-4
TGTGCCAGCAGCTTATCCAGAGAGACCCAGTACTTC CASSLSRETQYF . TRBJ2-5 . TRBV7-2
TGTGCCAGCAGCGTACAGGGGATATACTATGGCTACACCTTC CASSVQGIYYGYTF . TRBJ1-2 TRBD1 TRBV14
TGTGCCAGCAGCTTAGTACGCGGGCGCACCTACAATGAGCAGTTCTTC CASSLVRGRTYNEQFF . TRBJ2-1 . TRBV7-8
TGTGCCATCAGCATAACTAGCCCAGATACGCAGTATTTT CAISITSPDTQYF . TRBJ2-3 . TRBV10-3
TGTGCCAGCAGCTCGACTTCCCACGAGCAGTACTTC CASSSTSHEQYF . TRBJ2-7 . TRBV11-2
TGTGCCAGCAGCTTAGGACCAGGTGGCAATGAGCAGTTCTTC CASSLGPGGNEQFF few TRBJ2-1 . TRBV7-9
TGTGCCAGTAGTATAGCTCAAGAGACCCAGTACTTC CASSIAQETQYF many TRBJ2-5 . TRBV19
TGTGCCAGTAGTATAACGGGGGAGAGGCGGACAGAGCAGTTCTTC CASSITGERRTEQFF . TRBJ2-1 . TRBV19
TGCGCCAGCAGCCAACTAGCGGGGGCTAGTTATGAGCAGTTCTTC CASSQLAGASYEQFF . TRBJ2-1 TRBD2 TRBV4-1
TGCGCCAGCAGCCAAGTTATCTCGAGGGTTAACTATGGCTACACCTTC CASSQVISRVNYGYTF . TRBJ1-2 . TRBV4-1
TGTGCCAGCAGCTTAGATAACGGTCAGCCCCAGCATTTT CASSLDNGQPQHF . TRBJ1-5 . TRBV11-3
TGTGCCACCAGCAGAGATTGGGGCCGGTACTCTGGAAACACCATATATTTT CATSRDWGRYSGNTIYF . TRBJ1-3 . TRBV15
TGCGCCAGCAGCTTGGCCGGAGGGCGCCCCTACGAGCAGTACTTC CASSLAGGRPYEQYF . TRBJ2-7 . TRBV5-1
TGTGCCAGCAGGGCTTCTGGGCCCTTGGGCTACACCTTC CASRASGPLGYTF few TRBJ1-2 . TRBV6-1
TGTGCCAGCAGCTTATCGGGGTTTGACGAGCAGTACTTC CASSLSGFDEQYF . TRBJ2-7 . TRBV7-9
TGTGCCAGCAGCTCCGGACAGGGTCCCTACAATGAGCAGTTCTTC CASSSGQGPYNEQFF . TRBJ2-1 TRBD1 TRBV7-3
TGTGCCAGCAGCTTGGGACGGGTCGCGGACACTGAAGCTTTCTTT CASSLGRVADTEAFF . TRBJ1-1 . TRBV5-4
TGTGCCAGCAGCCAACGACAGGGGTCCTACAATGAGCAGTTCTTC CASSQRQGSYNEQFF . TRBJ2-1 TRBD1 TRBV11-3
TGCGCCAGCAGCCTTTTTGCGGGAAACACAGATACGCAGTATTTT CASSLFAGNTDTQYF . TRBJ2-3 . TRBV4-3
TGTGCCAGCAGTTTTCCGAGGGACACTGAAGCTTTCTTT CASSFPRDTEAFF few TRBJ1-1 . TRBV6-1
TGTGCCAGCACCGCTAGCAGGGAGACCCAGTACTTC CASTASRETQYF once TRBJ2-5 . TRBV28
TGTGCCAGTAGCTGGGGGCGGCTCACCGGGGAGCTGTTTTTT CASSWGRLTGELFF . TRBJ2-2 . TRBV19
TGTGCCAGCAGAAGACAGGCGTCCTACGAGCAGTACTTC CASRRQASYEQYF . TRBJ2-7 . TRBV6-5